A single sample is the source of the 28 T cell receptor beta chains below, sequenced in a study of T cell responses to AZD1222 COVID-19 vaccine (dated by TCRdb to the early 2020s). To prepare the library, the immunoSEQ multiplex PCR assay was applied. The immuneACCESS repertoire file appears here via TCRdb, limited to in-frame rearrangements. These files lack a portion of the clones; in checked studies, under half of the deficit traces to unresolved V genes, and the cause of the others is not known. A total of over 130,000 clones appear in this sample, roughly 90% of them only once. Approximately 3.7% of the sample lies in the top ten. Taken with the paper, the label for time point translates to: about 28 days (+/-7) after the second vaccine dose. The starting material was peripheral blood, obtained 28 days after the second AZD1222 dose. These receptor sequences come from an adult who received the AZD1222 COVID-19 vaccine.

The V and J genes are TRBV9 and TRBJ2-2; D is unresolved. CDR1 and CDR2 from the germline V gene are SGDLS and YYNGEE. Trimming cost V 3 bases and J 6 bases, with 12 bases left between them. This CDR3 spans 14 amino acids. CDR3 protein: CASSAELGAGELFF. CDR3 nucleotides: TGTGCCAGCAGCGCCGAGTTGGGCGCCGGGGAGCTGTTTTTT.

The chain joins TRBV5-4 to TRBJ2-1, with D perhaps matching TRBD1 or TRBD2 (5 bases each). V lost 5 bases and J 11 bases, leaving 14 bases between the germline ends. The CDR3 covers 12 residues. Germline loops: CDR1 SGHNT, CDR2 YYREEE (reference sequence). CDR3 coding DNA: TGTGCCAGCAGACTCTCTTCGGGACAGCAGTTCTTC. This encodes CASRLSSGQQFF.

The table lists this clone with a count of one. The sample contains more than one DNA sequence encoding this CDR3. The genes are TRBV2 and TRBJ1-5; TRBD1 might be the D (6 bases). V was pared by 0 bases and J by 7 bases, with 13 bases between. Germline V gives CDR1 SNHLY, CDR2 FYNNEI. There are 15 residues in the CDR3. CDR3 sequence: CASSEARGAGQPQHF. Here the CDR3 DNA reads TGTGCCAGCAGTGAAGCGCGGGGGGCAGGGCAGCCCCAGCATTTT.

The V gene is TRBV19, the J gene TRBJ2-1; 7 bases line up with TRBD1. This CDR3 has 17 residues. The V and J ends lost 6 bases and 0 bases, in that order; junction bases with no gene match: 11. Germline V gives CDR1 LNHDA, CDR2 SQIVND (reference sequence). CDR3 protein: CASRINRGVSSYNEQFF. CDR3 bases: TGTGCCAGTAGGATAAACAGGGGCGTGAGCTCCTACAATGAGCAGTTCTTC.

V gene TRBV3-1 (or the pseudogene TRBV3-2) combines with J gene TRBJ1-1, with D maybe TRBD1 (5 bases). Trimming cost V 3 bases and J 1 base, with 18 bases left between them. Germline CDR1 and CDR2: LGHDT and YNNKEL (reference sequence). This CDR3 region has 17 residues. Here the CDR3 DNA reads TGTGCCAGCAGCCATTACCCCAGGGTCCCAAAGAACACTGAAGCTTTCTTT. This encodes CASSHYPRVPKNTEAFF.

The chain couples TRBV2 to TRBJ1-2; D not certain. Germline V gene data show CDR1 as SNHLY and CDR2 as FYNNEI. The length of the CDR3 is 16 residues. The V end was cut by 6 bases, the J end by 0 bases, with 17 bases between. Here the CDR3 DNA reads TGTGCCAGCAGAAAAAGACACCCCGGCCCTAACTATGGCTACACCTTC. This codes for CASRKRHPGPNYGYTF.

CDR3 DNA sequence: TGCGCCAGCAGCCAAGAGCGGGGGGGGATTATTTCCACAGATACGCAGTATTTT. It specifies CASSQERGGIISTDTQYF. This chain connects TRBV4-3 to TRBJ2-3, with 9 bases identical to TRBD2. The germline CDR1 and CDR2 sequences are LGHNA and YSLEER. This CDR3 spans 18 amino acids. After removal of 0 bases from V and 2 bases from J, the junction contained 9 bases not matched to a gene.

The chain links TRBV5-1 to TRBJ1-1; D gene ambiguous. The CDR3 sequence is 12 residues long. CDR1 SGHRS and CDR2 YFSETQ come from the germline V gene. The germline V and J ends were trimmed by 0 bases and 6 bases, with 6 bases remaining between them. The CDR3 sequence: CASSLGGPEAFF. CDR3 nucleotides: TGCGCCAGCAGCTTGGGGGGTCCTGAAGCTTTCTTT.

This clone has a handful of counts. The CDR3, as DNA: TGTGCCAGCAGCCCTCAGGTCGTCGGCCAGTACTTC. This sequence encodes CASSPQVVGQYF. This chain links TRBV5-8 with TRBJ2-4, with no clear D. The germline V gene has CDR1 SGHTS and CDR2 YDEGEE. Trimming took off 4 bases at V and 13 bases at J, with 15 bases between the two ends. The CDR3 has 12 residues.

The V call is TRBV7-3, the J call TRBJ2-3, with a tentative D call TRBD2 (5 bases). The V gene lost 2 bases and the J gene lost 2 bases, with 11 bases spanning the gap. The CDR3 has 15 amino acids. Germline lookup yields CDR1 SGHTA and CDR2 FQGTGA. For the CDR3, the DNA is TGTGCCAGCAGCTTAGAAGCTAGCATCACAGATACGCAGTATTTT. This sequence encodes CASSLEASITDTQYF.

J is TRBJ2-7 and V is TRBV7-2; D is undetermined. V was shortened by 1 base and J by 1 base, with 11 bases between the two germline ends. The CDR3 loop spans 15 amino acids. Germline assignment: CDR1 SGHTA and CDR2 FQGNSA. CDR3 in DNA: TGTGCCAGCAGCTTAGGTAACCCCGGGTCCTACGAGCAGTACTTC. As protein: CASSLGNPGSYEQYF.

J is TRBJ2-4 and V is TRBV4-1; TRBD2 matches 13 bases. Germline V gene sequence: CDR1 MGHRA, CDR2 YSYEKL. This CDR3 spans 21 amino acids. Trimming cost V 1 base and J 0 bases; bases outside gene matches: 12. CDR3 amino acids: CASSQGALAGGPTLAKNIQYF. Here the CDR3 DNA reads TGCGCCAGCAGCCAAGGGGCACTAGCGGGAGGGCCTACTCTAGCCAAAAACATTCAGTACTTC.

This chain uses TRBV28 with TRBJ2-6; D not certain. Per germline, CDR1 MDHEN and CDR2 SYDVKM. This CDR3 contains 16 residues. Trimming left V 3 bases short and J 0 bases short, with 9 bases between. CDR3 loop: CASSLGGPSGANVLTF. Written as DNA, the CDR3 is TGTGCCAGCAGTTTGGGCGGACCCTCTGGGGCCAACGTCCTGACTTTC.

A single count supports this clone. The CDR3 protein is CSVLSGGRSSYNEQFF. The CDR3 DNA is TGCAGCGTGTTGAGCGGGGGCCGAAGCTCCTACAATGAGCAGTTCTTC. The chain uses TRBV29-1 and TRBJ2-1; 8 bases are shared with TRBD2. Germline V gene sequence: CDR1 SQVTM, CDR2 ANQGSEA. The CDR3 spans 16 residues. After removal of 6 bases from V and 0 bases from J, the junction contained 10 bases not matched to a gene.

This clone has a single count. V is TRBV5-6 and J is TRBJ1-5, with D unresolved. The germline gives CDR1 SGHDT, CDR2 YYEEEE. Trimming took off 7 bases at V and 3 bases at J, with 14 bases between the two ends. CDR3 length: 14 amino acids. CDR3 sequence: CASSPKRSNQPQHF. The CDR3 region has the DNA TGTGCCAGCTCTCCGAAGAGATCCAATCAGCCCCAGCATTTT.

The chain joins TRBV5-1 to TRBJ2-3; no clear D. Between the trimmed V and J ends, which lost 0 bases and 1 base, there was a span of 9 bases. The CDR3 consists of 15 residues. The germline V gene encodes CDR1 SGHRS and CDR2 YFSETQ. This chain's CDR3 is CASSLAIRRTDTQYF. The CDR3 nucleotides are TGCGCCAGCAGCTTGGCCATTCGACGCACAGATACGCAGTATTTT.

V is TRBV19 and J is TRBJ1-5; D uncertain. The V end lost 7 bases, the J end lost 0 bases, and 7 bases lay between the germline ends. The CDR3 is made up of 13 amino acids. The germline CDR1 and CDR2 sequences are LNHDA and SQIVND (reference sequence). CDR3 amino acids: CASTTHSNQPQHF. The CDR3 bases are TGTGCCAGTACCACCCATAGCAATCAGCCCCAGCATTTT.

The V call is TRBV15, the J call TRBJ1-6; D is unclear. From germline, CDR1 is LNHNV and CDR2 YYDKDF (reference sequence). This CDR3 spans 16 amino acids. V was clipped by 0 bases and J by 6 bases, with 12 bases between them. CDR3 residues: CATSRDPSAGNSPLHF. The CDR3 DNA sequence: TGTGCCACCAGCAGAGATCCCTCAGCCGGTAATTCACCCCTCCACTTT.

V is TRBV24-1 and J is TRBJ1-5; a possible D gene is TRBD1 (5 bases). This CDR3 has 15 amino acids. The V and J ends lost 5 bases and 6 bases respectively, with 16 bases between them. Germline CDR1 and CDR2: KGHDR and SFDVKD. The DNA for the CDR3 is TGTGCCACCAGTGGAACCGGGGGGGGGATTCAGCCCCAGCATTTT. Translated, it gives CATSGTGGGIQPQHF.

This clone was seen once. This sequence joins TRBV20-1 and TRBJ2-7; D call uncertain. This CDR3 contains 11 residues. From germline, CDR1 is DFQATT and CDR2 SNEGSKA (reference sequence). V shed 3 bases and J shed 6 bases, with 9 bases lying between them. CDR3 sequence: CSARGQFEQYF. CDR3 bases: TGCAGTGCTAGGGGCCAGTTCGAGCAGTACTTC.

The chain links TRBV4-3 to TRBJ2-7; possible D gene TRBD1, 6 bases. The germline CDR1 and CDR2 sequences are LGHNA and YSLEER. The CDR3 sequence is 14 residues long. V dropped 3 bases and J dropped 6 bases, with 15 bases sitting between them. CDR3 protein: CASSQEPRGGEQYF. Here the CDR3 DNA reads TGCGCCAGCAGCCAGGAGCCCCGAGGGGGCGAGCAGTACTTC.

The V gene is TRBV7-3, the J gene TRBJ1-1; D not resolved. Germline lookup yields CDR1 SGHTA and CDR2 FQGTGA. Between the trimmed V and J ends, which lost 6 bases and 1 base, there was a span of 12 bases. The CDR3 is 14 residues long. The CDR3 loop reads CASSREVGNTEAFF. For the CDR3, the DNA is TGTGCCAGCAGTCGTGAGGTTGGGAACACTGAAGCTTTCTTT.

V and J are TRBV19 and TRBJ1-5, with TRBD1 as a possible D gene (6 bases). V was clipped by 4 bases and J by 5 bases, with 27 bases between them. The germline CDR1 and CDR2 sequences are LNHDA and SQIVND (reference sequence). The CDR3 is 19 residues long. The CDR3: CASSTGGTKTPTGDQPQHF. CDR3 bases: TGTGCCAGTAGTACCGGCGGGACAAAGACCCCCACGGGGGATCAGCCCCAGCATTTT.

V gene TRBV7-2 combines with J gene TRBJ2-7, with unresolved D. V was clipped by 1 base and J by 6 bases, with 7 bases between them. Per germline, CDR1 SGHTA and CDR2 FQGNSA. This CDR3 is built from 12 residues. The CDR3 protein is CASSLGTVEQYF. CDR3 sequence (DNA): TGTGCCAGCAGCTTAGGGACCGTCGAGCAGTACTTC.

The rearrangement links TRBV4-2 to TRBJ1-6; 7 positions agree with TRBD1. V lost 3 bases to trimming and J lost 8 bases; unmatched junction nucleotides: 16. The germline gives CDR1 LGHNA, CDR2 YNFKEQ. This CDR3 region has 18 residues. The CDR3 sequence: CASSHDREVGQLDSPLHF. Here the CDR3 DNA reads TGTGCCAGCAGCCATGACAGGGAGGTTGGGCAATTGGATTCACCCCTCCACTTT.

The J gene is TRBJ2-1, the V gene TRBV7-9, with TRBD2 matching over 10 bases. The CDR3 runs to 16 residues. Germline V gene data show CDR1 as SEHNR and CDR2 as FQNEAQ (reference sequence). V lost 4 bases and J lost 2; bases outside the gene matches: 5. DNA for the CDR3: TGTGCCAGCAGCTGGAGGACTAGCGGCACCTACAATGAGCAGTTCTTC. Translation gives CASSWRTSGTYNEQFF. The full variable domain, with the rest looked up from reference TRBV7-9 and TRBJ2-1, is DTGVSQNPRHKITKRGQNVTFRCDPISEHNRLYWYRQTLGQGPEFLTYFQNEAQLEKSRLLSDRFSAERPKGSFSTLEIQRTEQGDSAMYLCASSWRTSGTYNEQFFGPGTRLTVL.

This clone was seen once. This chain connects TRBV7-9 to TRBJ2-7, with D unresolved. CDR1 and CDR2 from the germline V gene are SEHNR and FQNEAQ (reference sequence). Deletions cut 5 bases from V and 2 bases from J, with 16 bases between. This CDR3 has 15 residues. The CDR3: CASSTYGAATYEQYF. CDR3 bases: TGTGCCAGCAGCACCTACGGCGCGGCTACCTACGAGCAGTACTTC.

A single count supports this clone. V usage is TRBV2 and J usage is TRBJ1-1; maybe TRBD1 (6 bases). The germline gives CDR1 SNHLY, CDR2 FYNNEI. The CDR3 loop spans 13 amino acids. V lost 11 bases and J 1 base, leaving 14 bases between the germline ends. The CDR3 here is CAGRDKPNTEAFF. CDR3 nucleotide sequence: TGTGCCGGGCGGGACAAACCGAACACTGAAGCTTTCTTT.